This TCR beta chain is from a study of blood T cells in healthy people across ages. Study-wide results and caveats: Nothing was known about donor CMV status, and this possibly confounded expanded clonotype changes. As age increased, TCR beta diversity per million T cells fell in a roughly linear fashion.

Sample donors were healthy Caucasian individuals that came from Russia, aged roughly 6 to 90. The count of this clonotype is one. What it recognizes is unknown. Looked up from germline, CDR1 is SGHTA and CDR2 is FQGNSA. Deletions cut 5 bases from V and 10 bases from J, with 12 bases between. The CDR3 contains 12 residues. With a J-beta primer mix and a sample-barcoded 5' primer, a second PCR ran about 7 to 12 cycles. Carrying 12 random nucleotides, a template-switch adaptor labeled each individual cDNA molecule. TCRdb re-called the 5' RACE reads through MiXCR, storing one row per CDR3 protein. Among over 950,000 distinct CDR3 sequences listed, roughly half were seen once.

The material sequenced was blood. This clonotype was sampled from a woman aged 55-70 years in good health. The rearrangement joins TRBV7-2 to TRBJ2-1; D ambiguous. CDR3 sequence (DNA): TGTGCCAGCAGCGCACCGGGTAGGGAGCAGTTCTTC. Translating gives CASSAPGREQFF.